This T cell receptor (beta chain) was obtained from a study of T cells in localized non-small cell lung cancer. Study outcomes and limitations: Tumor trailed uninvolved adjacent lung in T cell clonality, which peaked there. Adjacent lung tissue had a median around 57 of the top 100 clones found in the tumor. Longer overall survival was linked to higher blood T cell density.

Generated by immunoSEQ multiplex PCR, the TCRdb table keeps only in-frame clones and is missing some. The sample includes 20,000 to 25,000 clones, 87% seen only once; the top ten take 9.5% to 15%. Remarks on this clone: As yet, its antigen is unknown.

Germline CDR1 and CDR2: LNHDA and SQIVND (reference sequence). The CDR3 extends over 16 amino acids. With 5 bases removed from V and 5 bases from J, the gap between germline ends came to 19 bases. The chain employs TRBV19 and TRBJ2-1, with D tentatively TRBD1 (6 bases). This specimen consisted of PBMCs, obtained before any cancer treatment. This receptor was obtained from a man aged 35 to 70 with stage II squamous cell lung carcinoma. The CDR3 loop is CASSLGATIPHNEQFF. In DNA form, the CDR3 reads TGTGCCAGTAGTCTGGGGGCAACTATCCCCCACAATGAGCAGTTCTTC.